The clone carrying this T cell receptor (beta chain) has a handful of counts. V was shortened by 1 base and J by 4 bases, with 12 bases between the two germline ends. The CDR3 contains 15 residues. Per germline, CDR1 SGHRS and CDR2 YFSETQ. This sample was taken from a study of T-cell reconstitution after alpha-beta-depleted transplantation in children. As it was prepared, the TCRbeta library received unique molecular identifiers. Via MiXCR, TCRdb re-called the PCR reads, giving one row per CDR3 protein. The repertoire holds about 980,000 distinct CDR3 sequences, roughly 31% seen once, with roughly 27% in the top ten.

This material consisted of PBMCs, mostly from graft donor cells, taken 360 days after TCRalphabeta/CD19-depleted stem cell transplant. This clonotype was obtained from a boy younger than two who had a stem cell transplant for SCID, so the T cells may come from the graft donor. The rearrangement joins TRBV5-1 to TRBJ1-5, with a weak D call TRBD1 (5 bases). This chain's CDR3 is CASSLLGGPNQPQHF. In DNA form, the CDR3 reads TGCGCCAGCAGCTTGTTGGGGGGACCAAATCAGCCCCAGCATTTT.